These T cell receptor beta chains were read from a single sample in a study of cytomegalovirus exposure and HLA in healthy donors. Using immunoSEQ multiplex PCR, the repertoire was profiled, and TCRdb retains in-frame clones only, with some absent. Of approximately 240,000 clones in the sample, over 80% were seen once. The specimen sequenced was PBMCs. The receptors stem from a woman aged 40-49 years in good health and CMV-seropositive. Each CDR3 is given with its conserved first and last residue. D genes are given only for firm matches. Expanded clones are given a class, and other clones once, few, many or no size at all.

j_call,v_call,clone_size,d_call,cdr3_nt,cdr3_aa
TRBJ2-7,TRBV11-2,once,TRBD2,TGTGCCAGCAGCTTCCCAACTAGCGACGAGCAGTACTTC,CASSFPTSDEQYF
TRBJ1-5,TRBV2,.,TRBD1,TGTGCCAGCAGTGAATTTGAGCAGGGGGGACAGCCCCAGCATTTT,CASSEFEQGGQPQHF
TRBJ1-2,TRBV5-1,.,.,TGCGCCAGCAGCTCAATACAGGGCTCGGGTGGCTACACCTTC,CASSSIQGSGGYTF
TRBJ2-3,TRBV7-3,.,.,TGTGCCAGCAGCTTACAAGCGGGTTACACAGATACGCAGTATTTT,CASSLQAGYTDTQYF
TRBJ2-5,TRBV5-6,.,.,TGTGCCAGCAGCTTCGAGGGGGCGGGGGGAGAGACCCAGTACTTC,CASSFEGAGGETQYF
TRBJ2-4,TRBV21-1,.,.,TGTGCCAGAGGGAAGGGAGCGGGAGGACCCAAAAACATTCAGTACTTC,CARGKGAGGPKNIQYF
TRBJ1-1,TRBV15,.,.,TGTGCCACCAGCAGAGGGGGCATGAACACTGAAGCTTTCTTT,CATSRGGMNTEAFF
TRBJ2-5,TRBV9,few,TRBD1,TGTGCCAGCAGCACGGGACAGGAGGTCGAGACCCAGTACTTC,CASSTGQEVETQYF
TRBJ1-5,TRBV27,few,.,TGTGCCAGCAGGCCATTGGAGGATAGTAAGCCCCAGCATTTT,CASRPLEDSKPQHF
TRBJ2-3,TRBV1,.,.,TGCACCAGCAGCCAAGTAGCTTCCCGTAGCACAGATACGCAGTATTTT,CTSSQVASRSTDTQYF
TRBJ2-3,TRBV5-6,few,TRBD2,TGTGCCAGCAGCTTTAACTCTCGTGCGGGGGGAAGGACAGATACGCAGTATTTT,CASSFNSRAGGRTDTQYF
TRBJ2-7,TRBV6-6,.,.,TGTGCCAGCAGTTACTCAGGGAGCGAGCAGTACTTC,CASSYSGSEQYF
TRBJ2-7,TRBV6-6,.,TRBD1,TGTGCCAGCAGTCGGACAGGGGCCTCCTACGAGCAGTACTTC,CASSRTGASYEQYF
TRBJ1-1,TRBV5-1,.,.,TGCGCCAGCAGCTTGCGGCAGGGGAACACTGAAGCTTTCTTT,CASSLRQGNTEAFF
TRBJ2-1,TRBV9,.,.,TGTGCCAGCAGCCCGAGTGAAAGGACTCCATCTCGGGATGAGCAGTTCTTC,CASSPSERTPSRDEQFF
TRBJ2-1,TRBV5-1,.,.,TGCGCCAGCAGCGCGGGACCGCGGAGCTCCTACAATGAGCAGTTCTTC,CASSAGPRSSYNEQFF
TRBJ2-3,TRBV27,.,TRBD2,TGTGCCAGCCGCACTTTAGCGGGGGGGCCAACAGATACGCAGTATTTT,CASRTLAGGPTDTQYF
TRBJ1-3,TRBV4-2,.,.,TGTGCCAGCAGCCAAGGGTCCGGTACCTCTGGAAACACCATATATTTT,CASSQGSGTSGNTIYF
TRBJ2-2,TRBV6-6,.,TRBD2,TGTGCCAGCAGTGGGGGGAGGGCCGGGGAGCTGTTTTTT,CASSGGRAGELFF
TRBJ2-2,TRBV5-1,.,TRBD2,TGCGCCAGCAGCTTGCGACTAGCGGGGGGGACCGGGGAGCTGTTTTTT,CASSLRLAGGTGELFF
TRBJ2-3,TRBV4-3,.,.,TGCGCCAGCAGCCAAGGGCAGCGGTCTAGCACAGATACGCAGTATTTT,CASSQGQRSSTDTQYF
TRBJ1-1,TRBV2,.,.,TGTGCCAGCAGTGGGCAGCGAATAAACACTGAAGCTTTCTTT,CASSGQRINTEAFF
TRBJ2-5,TRBV2,.,.,TGTGCCAGCACGACCAACGGCGGGGTCGAGTTGAAGACCCAGTACTTC,CASTTNGGVELKTQYF
TRBJ2-7,TRBV10-2,.,TRBD2,TGCGCCACCAATTCGGGCGGGAGCTCCCACGAGCAGTACTTC,CATNSGGSSHEQYF
TRBJ1-1,TRBV9,.,.,TGTGCCAGCAGCGTAGATGGCGGGAACACTGAAGCTTTCTTT,CASSVDGGNTEAFF
TRBJ2-3,TRBV5-8,.,TRBD2,TGTGCCAGCAGCTACCACGGTAGCGGGGCGGGTGATACGCAGTATTTT,CASSYHGSGAGDTQYF
TRBJ2-2,TRBV5-1,.,.,TGCGCCAGCAGCTTGGAGGCACAGTCGCTACCGGCCGGGGAGCTGTTTTTT,CASSLEAQSLPAGELFF
TRBJ1-2,TRBV11-2,.,.,TGTGCCAGCAGCTTAGGTCCGGGTAACTATGGCTACACCTTC,CASSLGPGNYGYTF
TRBJ1-2,TRBV6-5,.,.,TGTGCCAGCAGTTATCTCGACAGGAGCTATGGCTACACCTTC,CASSYLDRSYGYTF
TRBJ1-2,TRBV5-4,.,.,TGTGCCAGCAGCTCCCCTGGGGCAGGCCACTATGGCTACACCTTC,CASSSPGAGHYGYTF
TRBJ1-2,TRBV6-5,.,TRBD1,TGTGCCAGCAGTCGCGCCGGGCAGGGGGCTGGGGGCTACACCTTC,CASSRAGQGAGGYTF
TRBJ2-5,TRBV11-2,.,TRBD2,TGTGCCAGCAGCTCGTTAACTAGCGGCCCTGAGACCCAGTACTTC,CASSSLTSGPETQYF
TRBJ1-1,TRBV5-4,.,.,TGTGCCAGCAGGTCGCAGGGTTTCATGAACACTGAAGCTTTCTTT,CASRSQGFMNTEAFF
TRBJ2-1,TRBV4-1,.,TRBD2,TGCGCCAGCAGCCAAGACGGCCTAGCGGGAGTACGCAATGAGCAGTTCTTC,CASSQDGLAGVRNEQFF
TRBJ2-2,TRBV2,.,TRBD2,TGTGCCAGCAGCCGGACTAGCGGGAGGTCGGGCACCGGGGAGCTGTTTTTT,CASSRTSGRSGTGELFF
TRBJ1-4,TRBV29-1,once,.,TGCAGCGTACAGGCAACTAATGAAAAACTGTTTTTT,CSVQATNEKLFF
TRBJ1-1,TRBV6-5,once,.,TGTGCCAGCAGCCCGGGACACCGGAACACTGAAGCTTTCTTT,CASSPGHRNTEAFF
TRBJ1-2,TRBV30,once,TRBD1,TGTGCCTGGACCTTTGGACAGGGTGGCGGCTACACCTTC,CAWTFGQGGGYTF
TRBJ1-1,TRBV11-2,.,.,TGTGCCAGCAGCACCAGTTCAGGCCGGTACACTGAAGCTTTCTTT,CASSTSSGRYTEAFF
TRBJ1-2,TRBV7-9,.,TRBD1,TGTGCCAGCAGCGTTCCCCCGGGACAGGGGATCTATGGCTACACCTTC,CASSVPPGQGIYGYTF
TRBJ1-3,TRBV10-3,few,.,TGTGCCATCAGTGACCCCGTTACTGGAAACACCATATATTTT,CAISDPVTGNTIYF
TRBJ2-3,TRBV5-1,once,TRBD2,TGCGCCAGCAGCACCCTAGCGGGAAGCACAGATACGCAGTATTTT,CASSTLAGSTDTQYF
TRBJ2-2,TRBV7-7,.,TRBD2,TGTGCTAGCAGCCTGACTAGCGGGAGATTAACCGGGGAGCTGTTTTTT,CASSLTSGRLTGELFF
TRBJ1-2,TRBV2,.,TRBD1,TGTGCCAGCGGGGGGACAGAGAGCTATGGCTACACCTTC,CASGGTESYGYTF
TRBJ1-2,TRBV18,.,.,TGTGCCAGCTCACCCACGTTGGGGAGTAACTATGGCTACACCTTC,CASSPTLGSNYGYTF
TRBJ2-1,TRBV5-1,.,TRBD2,TGCGCCAGCGGCTGGGGACTAGCGGGGGGGCCGCGCAATGAGCAGTTCTTC,CASGWGLAGGPRNEQFF
TRBJ2-1,TRBV9,.,.,TGTGCCAGCAGCGTCGGTCTTGAGCAGTTCTTC,CASSVGLEQFF
TRBJ2-1,TRBV2,.,.,TGTGCCAGCAGTCGGGACTCTGACAATGAGCAGTTCTTC,CASSRDSDNEQFF